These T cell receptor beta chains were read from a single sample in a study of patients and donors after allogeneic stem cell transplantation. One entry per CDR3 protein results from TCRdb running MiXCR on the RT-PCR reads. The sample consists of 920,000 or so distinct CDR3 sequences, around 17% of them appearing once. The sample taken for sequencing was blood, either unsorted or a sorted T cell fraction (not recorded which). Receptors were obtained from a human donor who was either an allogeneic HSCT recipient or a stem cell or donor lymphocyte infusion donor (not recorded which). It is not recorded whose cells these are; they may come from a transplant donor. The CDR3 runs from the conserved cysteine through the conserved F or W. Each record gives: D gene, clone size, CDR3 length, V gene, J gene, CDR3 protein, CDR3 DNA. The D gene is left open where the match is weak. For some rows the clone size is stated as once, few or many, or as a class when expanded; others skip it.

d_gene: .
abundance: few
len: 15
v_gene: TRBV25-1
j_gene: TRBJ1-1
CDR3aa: CASRGNRVWIPEAFF
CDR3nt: TGTGCCAGCAGAGGAAACAGGGTTTGGATTCCTGAAGCTTTCTTT

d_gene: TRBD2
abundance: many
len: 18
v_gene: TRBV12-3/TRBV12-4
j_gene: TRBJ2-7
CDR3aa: CASSLWWLAGGNSYEQYF
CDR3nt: TGTGCCAGCAGTTTATGGTGGCTAGCGGGTGGAAACTCCTACGAGCAGTACTTC

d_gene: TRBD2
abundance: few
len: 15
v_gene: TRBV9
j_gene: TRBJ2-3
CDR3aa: CASSVGAGGGDTQYF
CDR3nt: TGTGCCAGCAGCGTAGGGGCGGGAGGTGGAGATACGCAGTATTTT

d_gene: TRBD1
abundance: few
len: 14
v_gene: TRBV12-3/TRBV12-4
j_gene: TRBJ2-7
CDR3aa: CASSQRPDRGEQYF
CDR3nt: TGTGCCAGCAGTCAACGCCCCGACAGGGGCGAGCAGTACTTC

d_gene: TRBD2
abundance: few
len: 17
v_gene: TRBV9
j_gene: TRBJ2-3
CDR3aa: CASSATSGAASADTQYF
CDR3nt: TGTGCCAGCAGCGCGACTAGCGGGGCGGCGTCCGCAGATACGCAGTATTTT

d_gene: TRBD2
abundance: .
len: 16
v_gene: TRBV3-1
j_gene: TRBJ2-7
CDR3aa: CASSPQRTSGGYEQYF
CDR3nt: TGTGCCAGCAGCCCTCAACGGACTAGCGGGGGATACGAGCAGTACTTC

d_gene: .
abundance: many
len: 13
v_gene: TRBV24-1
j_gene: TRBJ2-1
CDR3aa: CATSGSSYNEQFF
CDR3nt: TGTGCCACCAGCGGAAGCTCCTACAATGAGCAGTTCTTC

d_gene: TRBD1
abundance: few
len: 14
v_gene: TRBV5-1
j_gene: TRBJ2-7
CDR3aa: CASSPGQGVDEQYF
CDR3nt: TGCGCCAGCAGCCCGGGACAGGGCGTCGACGAGCAGTACTTC

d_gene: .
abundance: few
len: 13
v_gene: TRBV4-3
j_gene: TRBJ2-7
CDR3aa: CASRGDTGDEQYF
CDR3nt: TGCGCCAGCCGTGGGGACACGGGGGACGAGCAGTACTTC

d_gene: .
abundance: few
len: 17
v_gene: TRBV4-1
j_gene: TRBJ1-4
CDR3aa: CASSQVGIRGINEKLFF
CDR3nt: TGCGCCAGCAGCCAAGTGGGGATAAGGGGTATTAATGAAAAACTGTTTTTT

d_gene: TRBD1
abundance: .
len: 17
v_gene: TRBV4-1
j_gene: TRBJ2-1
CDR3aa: CASSQGQGHSSYNEQFF
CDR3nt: TGCGCCAGCAGCCAAGGACAGGGCCACAGCTCCTACAATGAGCAGTTCTTC

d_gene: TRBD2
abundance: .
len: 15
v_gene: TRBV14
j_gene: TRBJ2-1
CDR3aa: CASSVLAGGLNEQFF
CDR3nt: TGTGCCAGCAGCGTACTGGCGGGAGGACTCAATGAGCAGTTCTTC

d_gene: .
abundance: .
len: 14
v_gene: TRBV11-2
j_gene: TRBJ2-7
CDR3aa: CASSFYGKTYEQYF
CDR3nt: TGTGCCAGCAGCTTTTACGGGAAGACCTACGAGCAGTACTTC

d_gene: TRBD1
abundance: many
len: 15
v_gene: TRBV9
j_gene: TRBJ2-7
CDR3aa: CASSVTGTVTYEQYF
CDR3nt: TGTGCCAGCAGCGTTACCGGGACAGTGACCTACGAGCAGTACTTC

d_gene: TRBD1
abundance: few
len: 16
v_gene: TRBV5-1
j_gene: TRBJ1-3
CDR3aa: CASSASGTGYGNTIYF
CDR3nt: TGCGCCAGCAGCGCCTCCGGGACAGGGTATGGAAACACCATATATTTT

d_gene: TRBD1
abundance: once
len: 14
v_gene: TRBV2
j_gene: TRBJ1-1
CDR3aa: CASLQGAANTEAFF
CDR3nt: TGTGCCAGCTTGCAGGGGGCCGCGAACACTGAAGCTTTCTTT

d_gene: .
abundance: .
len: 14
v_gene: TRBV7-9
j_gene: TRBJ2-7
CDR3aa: CASSDTGTAYEQYF
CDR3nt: TGTGCCAGCAGCGACACCGGGACGGCTTACGAGCAGTACTTC

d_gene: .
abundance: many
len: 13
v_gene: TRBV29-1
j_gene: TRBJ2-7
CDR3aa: CSVLTPSSYEQYF
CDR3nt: TGCAGCGTTTTGACACCGAGCTCCTACGAGCAGTACTTC

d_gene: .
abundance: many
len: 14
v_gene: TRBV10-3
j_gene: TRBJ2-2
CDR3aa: CAIKGGANTGELFF
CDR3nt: TGTGCCATCAAGGGGGGAGCGAACACCGGGGAGCTGTTTTTT

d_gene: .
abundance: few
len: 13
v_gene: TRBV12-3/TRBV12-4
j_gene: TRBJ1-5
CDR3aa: CASSSNRGQPQHF
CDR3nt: TGTGCCAGCAGTTCGAACAGAGGCCAGCCCCAGCATTTT